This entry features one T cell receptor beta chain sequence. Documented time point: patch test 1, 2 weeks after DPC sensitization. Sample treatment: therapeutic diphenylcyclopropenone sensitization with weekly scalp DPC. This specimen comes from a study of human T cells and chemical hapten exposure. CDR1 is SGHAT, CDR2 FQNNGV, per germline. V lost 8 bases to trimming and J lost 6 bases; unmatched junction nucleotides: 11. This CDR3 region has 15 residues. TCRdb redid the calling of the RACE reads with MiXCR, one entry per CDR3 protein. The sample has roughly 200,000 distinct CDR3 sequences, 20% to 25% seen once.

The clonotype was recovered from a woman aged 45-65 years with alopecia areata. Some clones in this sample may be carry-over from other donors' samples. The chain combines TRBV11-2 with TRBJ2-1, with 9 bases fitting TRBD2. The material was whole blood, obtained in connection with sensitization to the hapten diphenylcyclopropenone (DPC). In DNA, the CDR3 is TGTGCCAGCCGACTCACGGTAGCGGGAGTCAATGAGCAGTTCTTC. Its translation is CASRLTVAGVNEQFF.